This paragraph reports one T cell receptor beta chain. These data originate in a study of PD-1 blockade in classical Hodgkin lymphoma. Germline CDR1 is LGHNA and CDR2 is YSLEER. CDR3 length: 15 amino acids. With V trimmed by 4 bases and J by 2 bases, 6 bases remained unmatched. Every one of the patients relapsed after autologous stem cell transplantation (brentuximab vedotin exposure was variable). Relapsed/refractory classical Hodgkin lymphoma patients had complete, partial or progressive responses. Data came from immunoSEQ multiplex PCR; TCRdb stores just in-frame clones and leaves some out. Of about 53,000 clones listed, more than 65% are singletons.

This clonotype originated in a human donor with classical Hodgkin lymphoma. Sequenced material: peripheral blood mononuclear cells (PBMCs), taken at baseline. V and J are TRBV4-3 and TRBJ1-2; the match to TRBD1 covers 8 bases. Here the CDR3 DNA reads TGCGCCAGCAGCCCATGGGACAGGCCAAACTATGGCTACACCTTC. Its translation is CASSPWDRPNYGYTF.